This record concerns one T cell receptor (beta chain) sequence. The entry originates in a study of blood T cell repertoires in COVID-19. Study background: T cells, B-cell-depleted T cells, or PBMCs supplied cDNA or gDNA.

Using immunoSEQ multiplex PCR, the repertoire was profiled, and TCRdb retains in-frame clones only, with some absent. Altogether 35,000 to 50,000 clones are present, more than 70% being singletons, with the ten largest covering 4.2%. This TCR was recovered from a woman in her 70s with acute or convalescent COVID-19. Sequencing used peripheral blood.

CDR3 coding DNA: TGCGCCAGCAGCACCGGACTGGACAGGGGTTTGAACACTGAAGCTTTCTTT. The encoded protein is CASSTGLDRGLNTEAFF. This sequence joins TRBV5-1 and TRBJ1-1, with 9 bases fitting TRBD1. Germline values: CDR1 SGHRS, CDR2 YFSETQ. The CDR3 sequence is 17 residues long. J was trimmed by 0 bases and V by 4 bases; bases with no gene match: 10.